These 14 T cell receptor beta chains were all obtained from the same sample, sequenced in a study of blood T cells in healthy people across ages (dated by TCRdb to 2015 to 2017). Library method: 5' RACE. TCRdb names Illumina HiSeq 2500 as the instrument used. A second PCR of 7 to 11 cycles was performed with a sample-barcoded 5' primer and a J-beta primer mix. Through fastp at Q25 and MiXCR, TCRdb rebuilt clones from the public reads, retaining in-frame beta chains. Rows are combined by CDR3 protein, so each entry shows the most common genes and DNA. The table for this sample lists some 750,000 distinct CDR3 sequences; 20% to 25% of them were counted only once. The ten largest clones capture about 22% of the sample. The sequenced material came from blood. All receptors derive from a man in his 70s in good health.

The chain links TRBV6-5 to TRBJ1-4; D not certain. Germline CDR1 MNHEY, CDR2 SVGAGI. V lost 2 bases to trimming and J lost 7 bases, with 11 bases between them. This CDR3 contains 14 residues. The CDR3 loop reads CASSYMGSGEKLFF. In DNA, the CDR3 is TGTGCCAGCAGTTACATGGGTTCCGGTGAAAAACTGTTTTTT.

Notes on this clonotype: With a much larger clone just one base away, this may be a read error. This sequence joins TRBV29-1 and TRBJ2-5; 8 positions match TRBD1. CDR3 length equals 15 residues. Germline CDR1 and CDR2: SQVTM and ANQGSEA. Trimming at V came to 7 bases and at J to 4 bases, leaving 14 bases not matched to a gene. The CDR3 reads CSATRGADRGETQYF. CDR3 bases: TGCAGCGCCACAAGAGGGGCCGACAGGGGAGAGACCCAGTACTTC. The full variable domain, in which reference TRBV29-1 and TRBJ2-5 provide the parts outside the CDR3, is SAVISQKPSRDICQRGTSLTIQCQVDSQVTMMFWYRQQPGQSLTLIATANQGSEATYESGFVIDKFPISRPNLTFSTLTVSNMSPEDSSIYLCSATRGADRGETQYFGPGTRLLVL.

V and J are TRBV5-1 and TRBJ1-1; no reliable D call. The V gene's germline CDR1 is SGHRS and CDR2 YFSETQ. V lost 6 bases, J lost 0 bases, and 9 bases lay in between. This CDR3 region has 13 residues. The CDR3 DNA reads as TGCGCCAGCAACGATGGGATGAACACTGAAGCTTTCTTT. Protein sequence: CASNDGMNTEAFF.

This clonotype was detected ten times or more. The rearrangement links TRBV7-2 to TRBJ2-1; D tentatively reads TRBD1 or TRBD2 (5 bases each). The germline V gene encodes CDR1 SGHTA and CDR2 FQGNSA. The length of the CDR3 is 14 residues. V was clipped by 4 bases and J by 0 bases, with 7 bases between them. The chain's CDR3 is CASSSRGSYNEQFF. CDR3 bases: TGTGCCAGCAGCTCGAGGGGCTCCTACAATGAGCAGTTCTTC.

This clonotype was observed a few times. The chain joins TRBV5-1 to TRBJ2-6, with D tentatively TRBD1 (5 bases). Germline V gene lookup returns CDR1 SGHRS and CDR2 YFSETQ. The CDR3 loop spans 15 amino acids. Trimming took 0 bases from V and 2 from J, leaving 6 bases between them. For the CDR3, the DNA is TGCGCCAGCAGCTTGGAAGGGGCTGGGGCCAACGTCCTGACTTTC. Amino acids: CASSLEGAGANVLTF.

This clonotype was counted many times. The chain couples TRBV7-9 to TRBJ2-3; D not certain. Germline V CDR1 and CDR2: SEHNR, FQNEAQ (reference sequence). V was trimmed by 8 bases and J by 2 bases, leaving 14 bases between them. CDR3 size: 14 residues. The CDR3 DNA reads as TGTGCCAGCCTAAATCAGCTGAACACAGATACGCAGTATTTT. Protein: CASLNQLNTDTQYF.

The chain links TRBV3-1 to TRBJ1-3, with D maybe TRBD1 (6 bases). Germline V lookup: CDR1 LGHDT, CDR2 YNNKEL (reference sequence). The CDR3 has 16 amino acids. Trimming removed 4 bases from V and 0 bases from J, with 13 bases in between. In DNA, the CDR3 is TGTGCCAGCAGCCTCCGACAGGCGAGCTCTGGAAACACCATATATTTT. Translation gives CASSLRQASSGNTIYF.

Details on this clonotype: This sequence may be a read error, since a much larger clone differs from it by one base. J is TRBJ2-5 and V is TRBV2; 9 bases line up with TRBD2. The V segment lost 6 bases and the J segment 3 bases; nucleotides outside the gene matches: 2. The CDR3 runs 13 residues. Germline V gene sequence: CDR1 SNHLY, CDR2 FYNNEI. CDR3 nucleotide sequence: TGTGCCAGCAGCGGACTAGCGAAAGAGACCCAGTACTTC. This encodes CASSGLAKETQYF.

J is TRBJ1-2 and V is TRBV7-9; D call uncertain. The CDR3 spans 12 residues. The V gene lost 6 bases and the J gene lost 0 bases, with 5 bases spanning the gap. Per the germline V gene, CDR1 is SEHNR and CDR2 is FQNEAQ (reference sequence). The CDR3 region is CASRSANYGYTF. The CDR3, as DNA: TGTGCCAGCAGATCCGCTAACTATGGCTACACCTTC.

The CDR3 reads CASSQELDNNEQFF. CDR3 nucleotides: TGTGCCAGCTCACAAGAGCTAGATAACAATGAGCAGTTCTTC. V is TRBV18 and J is TRBJ2-1, with no clear D. CDR3 length equals 14 residues. The germline V gene encodes CDR1 KGHSH and CDR2 LQKENI. Trimming stripped 4 bases from V and 5 bases from J, with 12 bases between.

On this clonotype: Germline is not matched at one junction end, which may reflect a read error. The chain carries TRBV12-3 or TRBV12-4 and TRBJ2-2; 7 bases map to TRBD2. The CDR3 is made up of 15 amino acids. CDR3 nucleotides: TGTGCCGGCAGTTTTTTTGCCGGGAGGACCGGGGAGCTGTTTTTT. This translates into CAGSFFAGRTGELFF.

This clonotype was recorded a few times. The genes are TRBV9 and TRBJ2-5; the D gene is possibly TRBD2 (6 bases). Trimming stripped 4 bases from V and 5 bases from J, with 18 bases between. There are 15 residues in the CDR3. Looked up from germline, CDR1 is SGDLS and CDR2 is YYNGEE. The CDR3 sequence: CASSSSPLSGETQYF. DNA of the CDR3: TGTGCCAGCAGCTCATCCCCCCTAAGCGGGGAGACCCAGTACTTC.

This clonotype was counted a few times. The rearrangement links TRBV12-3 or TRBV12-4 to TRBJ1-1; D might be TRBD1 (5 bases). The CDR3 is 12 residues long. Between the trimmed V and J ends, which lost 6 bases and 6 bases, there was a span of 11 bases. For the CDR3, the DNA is TGTGCCAGCAGCCCAGGGTTCGCTGAAGCTTTCTTT. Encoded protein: CASSPGFAEAFF.

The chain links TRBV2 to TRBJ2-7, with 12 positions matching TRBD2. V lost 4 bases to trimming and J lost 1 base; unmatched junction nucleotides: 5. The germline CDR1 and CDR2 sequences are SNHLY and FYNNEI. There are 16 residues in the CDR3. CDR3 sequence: CASSGTSGGTSYEQYF. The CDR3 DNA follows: TGTGCCAGCAGTGGAACTAGCGGGGGGACATCCTACGAGCAGTACTTC.